This paragraph reports one T cell receptor (beta chain). Profiled with immunoSEQ multiplex PCR; TCRdb holds only in-frame clones, not every one. This table has more than 400,000 clones, about 90% appearing once. As for treatment: around 19 received Ad26.COV2.S at low or high dose, single or two shots; about 5 received placebo; per-sample allocation not given. Sample collection was performed on day 63 after the first vaccine or placebo injection. Built on an Ad26 vector, the vaccine expressed Wuhan-strain SARS-CoV-2 spike. These data belong to a study of Ad26.COV2.S vaccination and SARS-CoV-2 variants. The germline CDR1 and CDR2 sequences are LNHNV and YYDKDF (reference sequence). V shed 0 bases, J shed 5 bases, and the junction held 13 bases outside the gene matches. The CDR3 sequence is 19 residues long.

The source was peripheral blood, collected in a trial of Ad26.COV2.S vaccine versus placebo. The chain uses TRBV15 and TRBJ2-2, with TRBD2 matching over 9 bases. This receptor was taken from a person between 18 and 59 years old who received the Ad26.COV2.S COVID-19 vaccine or a placebo. CDR3 sequence: CATSRDLPRFSGRTGELFF. The CDR3 nucleotides are TGTGCCACCAGCAGAGATCTCCCTCGATTTAGCGGGAGAACCGGGGAGCTGTTTTTT.